The rows below give T cell receptor beta chains drawn from one sample of a study of prognosis after radiotherapy for stage I lung cancer. From the multiplex PCR reads, TCRdb called clonotypes with MiXCR, one entry per CDR3 protein. Among approximately 35,000 distinct CDR3 sequences listed, around 30% were seen once. Sample: PBMCs, taken before or after stereotactic body radiation therapy (not recorded which). The receptors originated from a donor over 45 with non-small cell lung cancer. Both conserved end residues are part of each CDR3. The D gene is left open where the match is weak. Clone size, where shown, is once, few, many, or a class for clones that have expanded.

TRBD1 | TRBJ1-2 | TRBV6-8 | many | CASSTQRGLYGYTF | TGTGCCAGCAGTACTCAAAGGGGGCTCTATGGCTACACCTTC
- | TRBJ2-2 | TRBV7-9 | - | CASSPRGSRDTWELFF | TGTGCCAGCAGCCCCCGGGGCTCCCGGGACACTTGGGAGCTGTTTTTT
- | TRBJ1-2 | TRBV27 | many | CASSLGVGNGYTF | TGTGCCAGCAGTTTGGGCGTCGGCAATGGCTACACCTTC
TRBD2 | TRBJ2-3 | TRBV20-1 | many | CSALTSGGGTSTDTQYF | TGCAGTGCTTTGACAAGCGGGGGGGGAACTAGCACAGATACGCAGTATTTT
- | TRBJ2-5 | TRBV2 | many | CASSEQQGETQYF | TGTGCCAGCAGTGAACAGCAGGGGGAGACCCAGTACTTC
TRBD1 | TRBJ1-6 | TRBV5-4 | many | CASSAARGSSPLHF | TGTGCCAGCAGCGCCGCCAGGGGGTCCTCACCCCTCCACTTT
- | TRBJ1-3 | TRBV9 | many | CASSPGVISGNTIYF | TGTGCCAGCAGCCCGGGGGTGATCTCTGGAAACACCATATATTTT
- | TRBJ2-5 | TRBV30 | few | CAWSPREGAGGETQYF | TGTGCCTGGAGTCCAAGGGAAGGTGCGGGCGGCGAGACCCAGTACTTC
TRBD1 | TRBJ1-2 | TRBV5-6 | many | CASSLDGDRANYGYTF | TGTGCCAGCAGCTTGGATGGGGACAGGGCAAACTATGGCTACACCTTC
TRBD2 | TRBJ2-3 | TRBV5-8 | many | CASSSFLAGGRDLQYF | TGTGCCAGCAGCTCCTTCCTAGCGGGGGGCCGCGATTTGCAGTATTTT
- | TRBJ1-4 | TRBV7-9 | many | CASSPDSPEGNEKLFF | TGTGCCAGCAGCCCGGACAGCCCTGAGGGTAATGAAAAACTGTTTTTT
- | TRBJ2-2 | TRBV6-4 | - | CAGTALRGGGTGELFF | TGTGCCGGCACCGCACTCAGGGGGGGAGGGACCGGGGAGCTGTTTTTT
- | TRBJ1-5 | TRBV5-1 | many | CASSPGDNQPQHF | TGCGCCAGCAGCCCCGGGGATAATCAGCCCCAGCATTTT
- | TRBJ2-1 | TRBV5-4 | many | CASSLNSRNEQFF | TGTGCCAGCAGCTTGAACAGTAGAAATGAGCAGTTCTTC
- | TRBJ2-7 | TRBV5-5 | - | CANSLSPQTPYEQYF | TGTGCCAACAGCTTGTCCCCACAGACCCCCTACGAGCAGTACTTC
TRBD1 | TRBJ1-1 | TRBV10-2 | - | CASSWDRVSNTEAFF | TGCGCCAGCAGTTGGGACAGGGTATCGAACACTGAAGCTTTCTTT
- | TRBJ2-5 | TRBV30 | many | CAWNPSGGPRETQYF | TGTGCCTGGAACCCATCCGGGGGGCCGCGGGAGACCCAGTACTTC
TRBD2 | TRBJ2-2 | TRBV6-4 | - | CASIDSRPAGGIGELSF | TGTGCCAGCATTGACTCTCGCCCAGCGGGGGGAATCGGGGAGCTGTCTTTT
TRBD1 | TRBJ1-1 | TRBV5-5 | many | CASSMEGTANTEAFF | TGTGCCAGCAGCATGGAGGGGACAGCGAACACTGAAGCTTTCTTT
- | TRBJ1-4 | TRBV6-1 | many | CASSRTPGGEKLFF | TGTGCCAGCAGTCGGACTCCAGGTGGGGAAAAACTGTTTTTT
TRBD1 | TRBJ1-4 | TRBV25-1 | many | CASSDPRGLEEKLFF | TGTGCCAGCAGTGACCCCAGGGGGCTAGAAGAAAAACTGTTTTTT
TRBD1 | TRBJ1-2 | TRBV29-1 | many | CSADVGQGYGYTF | TGCAGCGCCGACGTAGGACAGGGCTATGGCTACACCTTC
TRBD1 | TRBJ1-1 | TRBV5-6 | many | CASSFIGTGNTEAFF | TGTGCCAGCAGCTTCATCGGGACAGGGAACACTGAAGCTTTCTTT
TRBD2 | TRBJ2-5 | TRBV27 | - | CASRASGGETQYF | TGTGCCAGCAGGGCTAGCGGGGGGGAGACCCAGTACTTC
TRBD1 | TRBJ1-2 | TRBV19 | many | CASSETGEDGYTF | TGTGCCAGTAGTGAGACAGGGGAGGATGGCTACACCTTC
TRBD2 | TRBJ2-1 | TRBV6-1 | - | CASSEQGTSLFF | TGTGCCAGCAGTGAACAAGGGACTAGCCTGTTCTTC
- | TRBJ2-5 | TRBV20-1 | - | CSARDIAVVQETHYF | TGCAGCGCTAGAGATATCGCGGTGGTGCAAGAGACCCATTACTTC
TRBD1 | TRBJ1-5 | TRBV11-2 | few | CASSDGRGNQPQHF | TGTGCCAGCAGCGATGGCAGGGGGAACCAGCCCCAGCATTTT
- | TRBJ1-3 | TRBV12-5 | - | CASGLLLRAGNTIYF | TGTGCTAGTGGTCTCCTCCTCCGGGCCGGAAACACCATATATTTT
- | TRBJ1-2 | TRBV20-1 | many | CSARDSLHYGYTF | TGCAGTGCTAGAGATTCGCTACACTATGGCTACACCTTC
TRBD1 | TRBJ2-4 | TRBV6-1 | many | CATARGDREDIQYF | TGTGCCACTGCCCGTGGGGACAGGGAGGACATTCAGTACTTC